This TCR beta chain was profiled in a study of blood T cell repertoires in COVID-19 (TCRdb year 2020). With respect to the entire study: The collaborator samples originated in the United States, Italy and Spain and spanned the acute and convalescent phases of COVID-19. The prospective study material was composed of cDNA or gDNA derived from T cells, B-cell-depleted T cells, or PBMCs. The dataset comprised deeply sampled blood TCRbeta repertoires from subjects exposed to, actively infected with, or recovered from COVID-19. The repertoires were made available in a free public database intended to serve as a resource for research on the immune response to SARS-CoV-2. Samples came from the ongoing ImmuneRACE study (first 160 participants) plus 1,254 subjects from 6 global collaborators. A de-identified subject ID, COVID-19 status, age in years and sex were almost always included in the sample metadata. Where HLA class I and class II types were available, the types were taken from metadata supplied by the sample provider, not from assay-based typing. What the authors observed across the whole study: Clinical and demographic metadata were provided uncurated, with the amount varying by source and participant.

In the germline V gene, CDR1 corresponds to SNHLY and CDR2 to FYNNEI. Trimming takes 3 bases from V and 7 bases from J, and the germline ends sit 13 bases apart. Inclusive of the bounding cysteine and phenylalanine, the CDR3 is 14 residues long. The read is trimmed to its CDR3 DNA, 42 bases read in frame from base 1. With respect to this clone: It lacks a known antigen. The record has no base qualities; no much larger clone is one base away.

Each collaborating institution followed its own protocols to collect whole blood in K2EDTA tubes. For TCRbeta analysis, collaborators shipped samples in one of three forms: frozen whole blood, isolated PBMCs, or DNA extracted from either of those sample types. The immunoSEQ Assay, a bias-controlled multiplex PCR, was used to amplify TCRbeta CDR3 regions from genomic DNA. Turning to the authors' computational methods: Within the assay, amplification of reference gene primers was used to estimate how many nucleated cells each sample contained. To quantify the absolute abundance of each unique TCRbeta CDR3 rearrangement, sequence reads were collapsed and filtered. For each sample, productive Simpson clonality was calculated as the square root of Simpson's diversity index over productive rearrangements. The immuneACCESS repertoire file appears here via TCRdb, limited to in-frame rearrangements. These files lack a portion of the clones; in checked studies, under half of the deficit traces to unresolved V genes, and the cause of the others is not known. That table is the source of V, J and clone size, and D and trimming were worked out from the DNA. The sample table lists under 20,000 clones, 80% to 90% of them with a count of one. The ten largest clones represent 3% to 3.5% of the sample.

This receptor was identified in a human donor in a cohort sampled during active COVID-19. The chain joins TRBV2 to TRBJ2-1; 5 matching bases give a weak D call of TRBD1. Sample: peripheral blood. For the CDR3, the sequence is CASSDSQVLNEQFF. The nucleotide sequence is given as TGTGCCAGCAGTGATTCACAGGTCTTAAATGAGCAGTTCTTC.